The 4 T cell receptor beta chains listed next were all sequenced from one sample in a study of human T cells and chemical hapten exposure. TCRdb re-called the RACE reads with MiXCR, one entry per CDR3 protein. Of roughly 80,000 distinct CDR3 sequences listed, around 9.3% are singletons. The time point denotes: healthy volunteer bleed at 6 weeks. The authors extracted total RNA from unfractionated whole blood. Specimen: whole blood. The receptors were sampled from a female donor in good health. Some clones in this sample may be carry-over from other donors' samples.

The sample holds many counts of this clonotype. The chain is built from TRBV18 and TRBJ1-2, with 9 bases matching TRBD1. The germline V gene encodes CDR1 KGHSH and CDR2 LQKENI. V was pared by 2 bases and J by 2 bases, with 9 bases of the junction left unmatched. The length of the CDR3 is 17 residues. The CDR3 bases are TGTGCCAGCTCACCATTCCCCCCGGGACAGGGAAACTATGGCTACACCTTC. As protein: CASSPFPPGQGNYGYTF.

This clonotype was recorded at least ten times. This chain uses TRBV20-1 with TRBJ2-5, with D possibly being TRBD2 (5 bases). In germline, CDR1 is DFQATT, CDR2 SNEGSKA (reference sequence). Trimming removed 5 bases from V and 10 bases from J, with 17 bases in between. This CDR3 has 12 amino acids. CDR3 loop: CSAADSKEVQYF. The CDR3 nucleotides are TGCAGTGCTGCGGACTCGAAAGAGGTCCAGTACTTC.

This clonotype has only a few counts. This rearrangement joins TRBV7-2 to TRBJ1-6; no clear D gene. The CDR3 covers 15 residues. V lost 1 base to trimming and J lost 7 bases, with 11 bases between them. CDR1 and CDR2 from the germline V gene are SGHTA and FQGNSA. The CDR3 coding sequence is TGTGCCAGCAGCTTAGAACTAGGGCCCAATTCACCCCTCCACTTT. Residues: CASSLELGPNSPLHF.

CDR3: CASSLVALHLGDSTDTQYF. In DNA form, the CDR3 reads TGTGCCAGCAGCTTAGTCGCCCTCCACCTCGGAGACAGCACAGATACGCAGTATTTT. The V gene is TRBV7-8, the J gene TRBJ2-3; D ambiguous. CDR3 length equals 19 residues. Germline CDR1 SGHVS, CDR2 FQNEAQ. Trimming stripped 1 base from V and 0 bases from J, with 20 bases between.